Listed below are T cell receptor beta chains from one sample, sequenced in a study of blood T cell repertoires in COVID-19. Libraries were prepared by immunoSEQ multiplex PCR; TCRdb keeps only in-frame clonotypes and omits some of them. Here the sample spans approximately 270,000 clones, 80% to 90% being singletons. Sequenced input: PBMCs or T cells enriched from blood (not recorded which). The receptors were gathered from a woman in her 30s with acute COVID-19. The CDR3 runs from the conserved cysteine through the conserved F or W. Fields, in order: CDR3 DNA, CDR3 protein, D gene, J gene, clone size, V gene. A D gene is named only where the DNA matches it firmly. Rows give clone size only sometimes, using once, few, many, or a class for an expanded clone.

DNA: TGTGCCAGCAGCCAACAGACACCGGACAGTACGAACACCGGGGAGCTGTTTTTT; CDR3: CASSQQTPDSTNTGELFF; D: NA; J: TRBJ2-2; size: NA; V: TRBV4-2
DNA: TGTGCCAGGGGAGGGTCTAATAGCAATCAGCCCCAGCATTTT; CDR3: CARGGSNSNQPQHF; D: NA; J: TRBJ1-5; size: NA; V: TRBV2
DNA: TGTGCCAGCAGTTTCGATCCGGCGGGGAACCAAGAGACCCAGTACTTC; CDR3: CASSFDPAGNQETQYF; D: NA; J: TRBJ2-5; size: NA; V: TRBV27
DNA: TGTGCCAGCACCTCTGCCCCACATAGCAATCAGCCCCAGCATTTT; CDR3: CASTSAPHSNQPQHF; D: NA; J: TRBJ1-5; size: NA; V: TRBV27
DNA: TGTGCCACCTGGGCCGGGACCGCTGGGGGGACGCCCCAGCATTTT; CDR3: CATWAGTAGGTPQHF; D: NA; J: TRBJ1-5; size: NA; V: TRBV2
DNA: TGCGCCAGCAGGTCAGGGGTTGAAGCTTTCTTT; CDR3: CASRSGVEAFF; D: NA; J: TRBJ1-1; size: NA; V: TRBV5-1
DNA: TGTGCCAGTAGTACAAGGGCGTCCGGGGTCTCTGGAAACACCATATATTTT; CDR3: CASSTRASGVSGNTIYF; D: NA; J: TRBJ1-3; size: once; V: TRBV19
DNA: TGTGCCAGCTCACCAGACAGGGTAACCTCTGGAAACACCATATATTTT; CDR3: CASSPDRVTSGNTIYF; D: TRBD1; J: TRBJ1-3; size: NA; V: TRBV18
DNA: TGTGCCAGTACGGGACAGGGGAATGAAAAACTGTTTTTT; CDR3: CASTGQGNEKLFF; D: TRBD1; J: TRBJ1-4; size: NA; V: TRBV19
DNA: TGTGCCAGCAGCGAAAACCTATTTCAGACTAGCGGGAGGGCCACTGAGCAGTTCTTC; CDR3: CASSENLFQTSGRATEQFF; D: TRBD2; J: TRBJ2-1; size: NA; V: TRBV2
DNA: TGTGCCAGCAGTTCAAGTCCGGGACAGGGTAATTATCAGCCCCAGCATTTT; CDR3: CASSSSPGQGNYQPQHF; D: TRBD1; J: TRBJ1-5; size: NA; V: TRBV27
DNA: TGTGCCAGCAGCTTACTTGGGACAGGAGCTGGAAACACCATATATTTT; CDR3: CASSLLGTGAGNTIYF; D: TRBD1; J: TRBJ1-3; size: NA; V: TRBV7-3
DNA: TGTGCCAGCAGTGTTGGACTAGCCCCAGAGGTAGATACGCAGTATTTT; CDR3: CASSVGLAPEVDTQYF; D: TRBD2; J: TRBJ2-3; size: NA; V: TRBV2
DNA: TGTGCCAGCAGTACCCAGGGGGCCGACTCTGGAAACACCATATATTTT; CDR3: CASSTQGADSGNTIYF; D: TRBD1; J: TRBJ1-3; size: NA; V: TRBV6-6
DNA: TGTGCCAGCAGCGCCCACCTACAGGCGAGCTCTGGAAACACCATATATTTT; CDR3: CASSAHLQASSGNTIYF; D: NA; J: TRBJ1-3; size: NA; V: TRBV9
DNA: TGCGCCAGCAGCCAAGATCCACAGCCCGGTAAAGAGACCCAGTACTTC; CDR3: CASSQDPQPGKETQYF; D: NA; J: TRBJ2-5; size: NA; V: TRBV4-1
DNA: TGTGCCAGCACCCCCTCTCCTAGCACAGATACGCAGTATTTT; CDR3: CASTPSPSTDTQYF; D: NA; J: TRBJ2-3; size: NA; V: TRBV27
DNA: TGTGCCACCAGCACCGGACGGGGGAGGCCCACAGATACGCAGTATTTT; CDR3: CATSTGRGRPTDTQYF; D: NA; J: TRBJ2-3; size: NA; V: TRBV15
DNA: TGTGCCAGCAGACTAGCGGGAGGCAATGAGCAGTTCTTC; CDR3: CASRLAGGNEQFF; D: TRBD2; J: TRBJ2-1; size: once; V: TRBV6-9
DNA: TGTGCCAGCAGCTTAGTAACAGGGACAACAGATACGCAGTATTTT; CDR3: CASSLVTGTTDTQYF; D: NA; J: TRBJ2-3; size: NA; V: TRBV7-9
DNA: TGTGCCAGCAGCCATGGGACTAGCGGGATATCCTACGAGCAGTACTTC; CDR3: CASSHGTSGISYEQYF; D: TRBD2; J: TRBJ2-7; size: NA; V: TRBV5-4
DNA: TGTGCCATCAGTGCGGAGACTAGCGGGAGTTACGAGCAGTACTTC; CDR3: CAISAETSGSYEQYF; D: TRBD2; J: TRBJ2-7; size: once; V: TRBV10-3
DNA: TGTGCCAGCAGCCCAGAGGACAGGGCGAGCAATCAGCCCCAGCATTTT; CDR3: CASSPEDRASNQPQHF; D: TRBD1; J: TRBJ1-5; size: NA; V: TRBV3-1/TRBV3-2
DNA: TGTGCCAGCAGTCCAGGGAACACTGAAGCTTTCTTT; CDR3: CASSPGNTEAFF; D: NA; J: TRBJ1-1; size: NA; V: TRBV27
DNA: TGTGCCAGCAGCCGAGGACAGAGCAATCAGCCCCAGCATTTT; CDR3: CASSRGQSNQPQHF; D: NA; J: TRBJ1-5; size: NA; V: TRBV7-9
DNA: TGTGCCAGCAGCACGAGGGACAGCTTGCCGTACACCTTC; CDR3: CASSTRDSLPYTF; D: TRBD1; J: TRBJ1-2; size: once; V: TRBV7-9
DNA: TGCGCCAGCAGGCAGCCGGGACAAACTAACACCGGGGAGCTGTTTTTT; CDR3: CASRQPGQTNTGELFF; D: NA; J: TRBJ2-2; size: NA; V: TRBV5-1
DNA: TGTGCCAGCAGCTTAGAACTCCACAATGAGCAGTTCTTC; CDR3: CASSLELHNEQFF; D: NA; J: TRBJ2-1; size: NA; V: TRBV7-6
DNA: TGCGCCAGCAGTCGGGACTTTAATGAGCAGTTCTTC; CDR3: CASSRDFNEQFF; D: NA; J: TRBJ2-1; size: NA; V: TRBV4-3
DNA: TGTGCCAGCAGCTTAGAAGGAGGGGTGAACTATGGCTACACCTTC; CDR3: CASSLEGGVNYGYTF; D: NA; J: TRBJ1-2; size: NA; V: TRBV7-9
DNA: TGTGCCAGCAGTGAGGGGGGATCCTACGAGCAGTACTTC; CDR3: CASSEGGSYEQYF; D: NA; J: TRBJ2-7; size: NA; V: TRBV2
DNA: TGTGCCAGCAGAGGGACTAGCGGGACCAAGAGCTCCTACAATGAGCAGTTCTTC; CDR3: CASRGTSGTKSSYNEQFF; D: TRBD2; J: TRBJ2-1; size: NA; V: TRBV11-2